Presented here are 8 T cell receptor beta chains from one specimen sequenced in a study of T cells after yellow fever vaccination. From the 5' RACE reads, TCRdb called clonotypes with MiXCR, one entry per CDR3 protein. The sample has some 260,000 distinct CDR3 sequences, around 5.2% seen once. The input for sequencing was CD4+ T cells sorted from PBMCs, taken on the day of the yellow fever booster vaccination. All receptors derive from a man aged 18 to 29 who received the YFV17D yellow fever vaccine.

The rearrangement joins TRBV29-1 to TRBJ2-3; 7 bases line up with TRBD1. The V segment lost 6 bases and the J segment 3 bases; nucleotides outside the gene matches: 6. Germline V CDR1 and CDR2: SQVTM, ANQGSEA. This CDR3 is built from 13 residues. CDR3 protein: CSVRGRGTDTQYF. The CDR3 DNA reads TGCAGCGTGAGGGGGCGAGGGACAGATACGCAGTATTTT.

The rearrangement uses TRBV6-5 and TRBJ2-6; 9 nucleotides align to TRBD1. The CDR3 is made up of 15 amino acids. CDR1 is MNHEY, CDR2 SVGAGI, per germline. With V trimmed by 6 bases and J by 4 bases, 4 bases remained unmatched. This chain's CDR3 is CASRNRGPGANVLTF. CDR3 nucleotides: TGTGCCAGCAGAAACAGGGGGCCAGGGGCCAACGTCCTGACTTTC.

This clonotype occurred many times. The genes are TRBV12-3 or TRBV12-4 and TRBJ1-6, with 8 bases aligning to TRBD1. Trimming removed 1 base from V and 8 bases from J; junction bases left unmatched: 4. The CDR3 runs 15 residues. CDR3 region: CASSLGDRTDSPLHF. Written as DNA, the CDR3 is TGTGCCAGCAGTTTAGGGGACAGGACGGATTCACCCCTCCACTTT.

This clonotype was picked up a small number of times. The gene calls are TRBV21-1 and TRBJ1-1; TRBD1 is taken as the D call from the table, unchecked against the DNA. TRBV21-1 corresponds to a pseudogene. The CDR3 covers 15 residues. CDR3 amino acids: CASSKSGQDGNEAFF. For the CDR3, the DNA is TGTGCCAGCAGCAAATCAGGACAGGACGGTAATGAAGCTTTCTTT.

This clonotype has more than one count but fewer than ten. This sequence joins TRBV20-1 and TRBJ2-2; the match to TRBD1 covers 11 bases. Per germline, CDR1 DFQATT and CDR2 SNEGSKA (reference sequence). The CDR3 has 15 amino acids. The V and J ends lost 2 bases and 6 bases, in that order; junction bases with no gene match: 5. The CDR3 here is CSARRGTGGSGELFF. The CDR3, as DNA: TGCAGTGCTAGAAGGGGGACAGGGGGTTCCGGGGAGCTGTTTTTT.

The genes are TRBV10-3 and TRBJ2-7; TRBD2 matches 7 bases. This CDR3 contains 17 residues. V was pared by 4 bases and J by 1 base, with 13 bases of the junction left unmatched. Per the germline V gene, CDR1 is ENHRY and CDR2 is SYGVKD. Here the CDR3 reads CAISGAAGREGSYEQYF. Here the CDR3 DNA reads TGTGCCATCAGTGGGGCCGCCGGCAGGGAGGGTTCCTACGAGCAGTACTTC.

The gene calls are TRBV6-2 or TRBV6-3 and TRBJ1-1; D might be TRBD1 (5 bases). CDR1 is MNHEY, CDR2 SVGEGT, per germline. The CDR3 length is 14 residues. Trimming removed 2 bases from V and 9 bases from J, with 16 bases in between. This chain's CDR3 is CASSYAGGGTKAFF. The CDR3 DNA is TGTGCCAGCAGTTACGCCGGGGGAGGGACGAAAGCTTTCTTT.

This clonotype was found many times. The gene calls are TRBV4-1 and TRBJ2-5, with D unresolved. The CDR3 consists of 13 residues. Germline loops: CDR1 MGHRA, CDR2 YSYEKL. The V and J ends lost 6 bases and 4 bases respectively, with 12 bases between them. This CDR3 is CASSPRQRETQYF. CDR3 bases: TGCGCCAGCAGTCCCAGGCAACGAGAGACCCAGTACTTC.